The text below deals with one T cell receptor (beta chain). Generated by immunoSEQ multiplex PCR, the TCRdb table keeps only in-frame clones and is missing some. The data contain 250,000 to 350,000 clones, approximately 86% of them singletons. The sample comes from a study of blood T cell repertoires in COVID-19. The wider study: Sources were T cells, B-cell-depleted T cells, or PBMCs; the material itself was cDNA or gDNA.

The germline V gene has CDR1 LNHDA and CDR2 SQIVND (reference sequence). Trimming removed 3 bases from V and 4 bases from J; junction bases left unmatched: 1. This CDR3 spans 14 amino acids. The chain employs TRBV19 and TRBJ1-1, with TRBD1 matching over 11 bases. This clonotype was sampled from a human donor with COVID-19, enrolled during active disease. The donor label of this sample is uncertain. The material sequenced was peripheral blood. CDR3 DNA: TGTGCCAGTAGTATGGGGACAGGGGGCACTGAAGCTTTCTTT. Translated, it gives CASSMGTGGTEAFF.